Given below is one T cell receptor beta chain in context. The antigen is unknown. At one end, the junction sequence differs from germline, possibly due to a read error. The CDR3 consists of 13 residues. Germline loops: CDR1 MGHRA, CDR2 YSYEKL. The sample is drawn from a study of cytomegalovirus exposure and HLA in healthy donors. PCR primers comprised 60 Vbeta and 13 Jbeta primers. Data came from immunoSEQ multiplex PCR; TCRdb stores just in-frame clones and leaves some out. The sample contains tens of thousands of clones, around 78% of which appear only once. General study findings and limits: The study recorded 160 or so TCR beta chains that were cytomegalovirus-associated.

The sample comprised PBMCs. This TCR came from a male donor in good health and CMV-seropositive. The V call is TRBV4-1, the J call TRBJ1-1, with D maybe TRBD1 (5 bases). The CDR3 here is CTSSQGQWTEAFF. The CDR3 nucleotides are TGCACCAGCAGCCAAGGACAATGGACTGAAGCTTTCTTT.